The 27 T cell receptor beta chains below come from one sample, sequenced in a study of blood T cell repertoires in COVID-19. The method was immunoSEQ multiplex PCR; TCRdb's version includes in-frame clones alone and lacks a portion of them. The top ten clones hold about 4.8% of a sample with around 400,000 clones, about four fifths of them seen once. The source material was PBMCs or T cells enriched from blood (not recorded which). These receptors were collected from a woman aged 45-65 years who had recovered from COVID-19.

This clone is a singleton in its sample. The chain carries TRBV7-2 and TRBJ1-1, with 7 bases aligning to TRBD1. V trimming: 5 bases; J trimming: 5 bases; junction bases outside the gene matches: 8. CDR3 size: 14 residues. Germline V lookup: CDR1 SGHTA, CDR2 FQGNSA. CDR3 residues: CASSPRQGRTEAFF. CDR3 in DNA: TGTGCCAGCAGCCCAAGACAGGGAAGGACTGAAGCTTTCTTT.

The V call is TRBV4-3, the J call TRBJ2-7, with 11 bases identical to TRBD1. V gave up 3 bases and J gave up 9 bases; unmatched junction bases: 4. Germline V gene data show CDR1 as LGHNA and CDR2 as YSLEER. The CDR3 is made up of 13 amino acids. The CDR3: CASSQSGTGGQYF. The CDR3 nucleotides are TGCGCCAGCAGCCAGTCCGGGACAGGGGGGCAGTACTTC.

The J gene is TRBJ2-5, the V gene TRBV11-2; TRBD2 agrees at 10 bases. There are 19 residues in the CDR3. Germline CDR1 and CDR2: SGHAT and FQNNGV. J gave up 5 bases and V 0 bases, and 15 bases lay outside the gene matches. This CDR3 reads CASSLDFLSGRALRETQYF. The CDR3 DNA reads TGTGCCAGCAGCTTAGATTTCCTCAGCGGGAGGGCCCTTCGCGAGACCCAGTACTTC.

The chain carries TRBV27 and TRBJ1-5; unclear D gene. Trimming left V 2 bases short and J 0 bases short, with 11 bases between. CDR3 length: 16 residues. Germline lookup yields CDR1 MNHEY and CDR2 SMNVEV (reference sequence). The CDR3 DNA sequence: TGTGCCAGCAGTTTAACGCCCCCCTATAGCAATCAGCCCCAGCATTTT. Amino acids: CASSLTPPYSNQPQHF.

For this clone: The junction and the germline gene differ at one end; a read error may be behind it. This chain links TRBV5-4 with TRBJ1-1; no clear D. There are 15 residues in the CDR3. Germline lookup yields CDR1 SGHNT and CDR2 YYREEE (reference sequence). CDR3 amino acids: CASSLGFIQNPEAFF. The CDR3 bases are TGTGCCAGCAGCTTGGGCTTCATTCAGAACCCTGAAGCTTTCTTT.

The V and J genes are TRBV10-2 and TRBJ1-1; D is uncertain. CDR1 is WSHSY, CDR2 SAAADI, per germline. V dropped 4 bases and J dropped 4 bases, with 16 bases sitting between them. The CDR3 is 15 amino acids. The CDR3 reads CASSVPPGVGTEAFF. The CDR3 DNA sequence: TGCGCCAGCAGTGTACCTCCCGGGGTGGGCACTGAAGCTTTCTTT.

This clone was observed a handful of times. This chain connects TRBV7-8 to TRBJ1-1; the D is unclear. Trimming removed 1 base at V and 4 bases at J, with 13 bases between. Germline loops: CDR1 SGHVS, CDR2 FQNEAQ. CDR3 size: 15 residues. The CDR3 DNA reads TGTGCCAGCAGCTTAGAGTACCTAGTCGTCACTGAAGCTTTCTTT. It translates to CASSLEYLVVTEAFF.

This rearrangement joins TRBV4-1 to TRBJ2-3; TRBD1 aligns across 7 bases. CDR1 is MGHRA and CDR2 is YSYEKL in the germline V gene. Trimming took 0 bases from V and 4 from J; bases not matched to a gene: 4. The CDR3 sequence is 15 residues long. The CDR3 protein is CASSQERGGADTQYF. The CDR3 DNA is TGCGCCAGCAGCCAAGAGAGAGGGGGCGCAGATACGCAGTATTTT.

The chain employs TRBV19 and TRBJ1-6, with 11 bases lining up with TRBD1. In germline, CDR1 is LNHDA, CDR2 SQIVND (reference sequence). This CDR3 has 14 amino acids. J lost 7 bases, V lost 6 bases, and 2 bases had no gene match. The CDR3 region has the DNA TGTGCCAGTAGGCGGGACAGGGGGAATTCACCCCTCCACTTT. Protein product: CASRRDRGNSPLHF.

V is TRBV5-4 and J is TRBJ1-3; tentatively, D is TRBD1 (5 bases). Between the trimmed V and J ends, which lost 3 bases and 0 bases, there was a span of 13 bases. CDR3 length equals 16 residues. Germline V gene sequence: CDR1 SGHNT, CDR2 YYREEE (reference sequence). The CDR3 nucleotides are TGTGCCAGCAGCTCCGGCGGACACTCCTCTGGAAACACCATATATTTT. It specifies CASSSGGHSSGNTIYF.

The V gene is TRBV5-6, the J gene TRBJ1-1, with D perhaps TRBD1 (6 bases). V was cut by 4 bases and J by 8 bases, with 21 bases left in between. Germline V CDR1 and CDR2: SGHDT, YYEEEE. The length of the CDR3 is 15 residues. The CDR3 DNA reads as TGTGCCAGCAGCCGAGGGACAAGGCGGTCTTCGGAAGCTTTCTTT. It translates to CASSRGTRRSSEAFF.

The chain uses TRBV5-8 and TRBJ2-1, with TRBD2 matching over 12 bases. Looked up from germline, CDR1 is SGHTS and CDR2 is YDEGEE. CDR3 length equals 19 residues. V shed 0 bases and J 6 bases; nucleotides not matched to a gene: 13. The CDR3 DNA is TGTGCCAGCAGCTTGGCTAGCGGGGGGGCCCACCCTCCGGGCAATGAGCAGTTCTTC. Translating gives CASSLASGGAHPPGNEQFF.

This clone was detected a few times. The chain joins TRBV29-1 to TRBJ2-5, with D perhaps TRBD1 (5 bases). V was clipped by 4 bases and J by 1 base, with 13 bases between them. This CDR3 contains 14 residues. Germline V gene lookup returns CDR1 SQVTM and CDR2 ANQGSEA. CDR3: CSVGVQGFQETQYF. The CDR3 nucleotides are TGCAGCGTTGGGGTTCAGGGTTTCCAAGAGACCCAGTACTTC.

V gene TRBV19 combines with J gene TRBJ2-5, with 11 bases fitting TRBD2. This CDR3 has 14 amino acids. Germline CDR1 reads LNHDA; CDR2 reads SQIVND (reference sequence). J gave up 3 bases and V 5 bases, and 2 bases lay outside the gene matches. The CDR3 DNA sequence: TGTGCCAGTAGTCTACTAGCGGGAGAAGAGACCCAGTACTTC. Amino acid sequence: CASSLLAGEETQYF. Together with reference TRBV19 and TRBJ2-5, the CDR3 gives the full variable domain: DGGITQSPKYLFRKEGQNVTLSCEQNLNHDAMYWYRQDPGQGLRLIYYSQIVNDFQKGDIAEGYSVSREKKESFPLTVTSAQKNPTAFYLCASSLLAGEETQYFGPGTRLLVL.

V gene TRBV2 combines with J gene TRBJ1-6, with a tentative D call TRBD1 (5 bases). Germline CDR1 and CDR2: SNHLY and FYNNEI. This CDR3 is built from 13 residues. Trimming stripped 7 bases from V and 8 bases from J, with 12 bases between. CDR3 coding DNA: TGTGCCAGCATTGGCAGGGTGGATTCACCCCTCCACTTT. Translating it yields CASIGRVDSPLHF. The full variable domain, in which reference TRBV2 and TRBJ1-6 provide the parts outside the CDR3, is EPEVTQTPSHQVTQMGQEVILRCVPISNHLYFYWYRQILGQKVEFLVSFYNNEISEKSEIFDDQFSVERPDGSNFTLKIRSTKLEDSAMYFCASIGRVDSPLHFGNGTRLTVT.

J is TRBJ1-3 and V is TRBV7-2; a possible D gene is TRBD1 (5 bases). Looked up from germline, CDR1 is SGHTA and CDR2 is FQGNSA. V lost 5 bases, J lost 8 bases, and 16 bases lay in between. The CDR3 has 14 amino acids. In DNA form, the CDR3 reads TGTGCCAGCAGCGGGGCAGGCGGTTTGGACACCATATATTTT. This gives the protein CASSGAGGLDTIYF.

DNA for the CDR3: TGTGCCAGCAGTGTTAATAGCGGGAACACCGGGGAGCTGTTTTTT. This sequence encodes CASSVNSGNTGELFF. This chain links TRBV2 with TRBJ2-2; D is possibly TRBD2 (6 bases). The CDR3 extends over 15 amino acids. Trimming removed 4 bases from V and 1 base from J, with 10 bases in between. The germline V gene has CDR1 SNHLY and CDR2 FYNNEI.

J is TRBJ2-1 and V is TRBV3-1 (or the pseudogene TRBV3-2), with TRBD2 matching 9 bases. The CDR3 has 15 amino acids. CDR1 is LGHDT, CDR2 YNNKEL, per germline (reference sequence). V shed 5 bases, J shed 4 bases, and the junction held 6 bases outside the gene matches. As DNA, the CDR3 is TGTGCCAGCAGCAAACTAGCGGGTAGGTACAATGAGCAGTTCTTC. It encodes CASSKLAGRYNEQFF.

The V and J genes are TRBV23-1 and TRBJ1-1, with a weak D call TRBD1 (5 bases). TRBV23-1 is annotated as an ORF whose role is uncertain. The CDR3 is 19 amino acids. Trimming shortened V by 0 bases and J by 0 bases, and 20 bases separated the two germline ends. The CDR3 protein is CASSQSRGNRQSMNTEAFF. The DNA of the CDR3 is TGCGCCAGCAGTCAATCAAGGGGAAACCGACAATCTATGAACACTGAAGCTTTCTTT.

The chain has TRBV3-1 (or the pseudogene TRBV3-2) and TRBJ2-3; TRBD2 matches at 11 bases. The CDR3 has 17 amino acids. V gave up 3 bases and J gave up 5 bases; unmatched junction bases: 10. Per germline, CDR1 LGHDT and CDR2 YNNKEL (reference sequence). CDR3 residues: CASSHRLAGHGGDTQYF. CDR3 bases: TGTGCCAGCAGCCACAGACTAGCGGGACATGGGGGAGATACGCAGTATTTT.

The V and J genes are TRBV2 and TRBJ1-5; D is uncertain. Germline assignment: CDR1 SNHLY and CDR2 FYNNEI. CDR3 length: 15 amino acids. Trimming took off 2 bases at V and 1 base at J, with 9 bases between the two ends. The CDR3 DNA sequence: TGTGCCAGCAGTGAAATAGAAATAAGCAATCAGCCCCAGCATTTT. It specifies CASSEIEISNQPQHF.

The CDR3 DNA sequence: TGTGCCAGCAGCTTAGAAGGACAACCTCAAGAGACCCAGTACTTC. Translating gives CASSLEGQPQETQYF. The V call is TRBV11-3, the J call TRBJ2-5, with a possible D match to TRBD1 (5 bases). The CDR3 totals 15 residues. Germline V CDR1 and CDR2: SGHNT, YENEEA. The V end was cut by 0 bases, the J end by 2 bases, with 10 bases between.

The chain links TRBV25-1 to TRBJ1-1, with D hard to call. Germline assignment: CDR1 MGHDK and CDR2 SYGVNS. The CDR3 contains 12 residues. The ends were cut back, 6 bases at V and 10 bases at J, with 15 bases in the middle. This chain's CDR3 is CASSRGEGRAFF. The CDR3 DNA reads TGTGCCAGCAGCAGAGGTGAGGGCAGAGCTTTCTTT.

The chain combines TRBV30 with TRBJ2-7; D remains ambiguous. The CDR3 spans 12 residues. Trimming stripped 2 bases from V and 2 bases from J, with 7 bases between. CDR1 and CDR2 from the germline V gene are GTSNPN and SVGIG (reference sequence). The CDR3 nucleotides read TGTGCCTGGAGTTCCTCGGCCTACGAGCAGTACTTC. This codes for CAWSSSAYEQYF.

This chain connects TRBV6-5 to TRBJ2-1; TRBD1 is a possible D gene (6 bases). This CDR3 comprises 15 residues. The germline V gene encodes CDR1 MNHEY and CDR2 SVGAGI. Trimming stripped 5 bases from V and 6 bases from J, with 17 bases between. CDR3 nucleotide sequence: TGTGCCAGCAGTCTGCGACAGGCCTGGGGCAATGAGCAGTTCTTC. It yields the protein CASSLRQAWGNEQFF.

CDR3 bases: TGCAGTGCTAGTCCCATGGGGGGGTATGGCTACACCTTC. It encodes CSASPMGGYGYTF. V is TRBV20-1 and J is TRBJ1-2; TRBD1 is a possible D gene (5 bases). V lost 3 bases to trimming and J lost 5 bases, with 13 bases between them. Germline values: CDR1 DFQATT, CDR2 SNEGSKA (reference sequence). The CDR3 runs 13 residues.

This clone came up once. This rearrangement joins TRBV29-1 to TRBJ2-5; TRBD1 agrees at 7 bases. The CDR3 extends over 17 amino acids. The V segment lost 6 bases and the J segment 5 bases; nucleotides outside the gene matches: 21. CDR1 is SQVTM, CDR2 ANQGSEA, per germline. This CDR3 reads CSVWTGRDPLRRETQYF. The CDR3 bases are TGCAGCGTCTGGACAGGCAGGGACCCCCTAAGGAGGGAGACCCAGTACTTC.